Here is one T cell receptor (beta chain) with its context. As yet, its antigen is unknown. This sample stems from a study of cytomegalovirus exposure and HLA in healthy donors. Study-wide results and limits: Indistinguishability led to the exclusion of some V segments, TRBV6-2 and TRBV6-3 included.

The CDR3 length is 19 residues. Germline V gives CDR1 SEHNR, CDR2 FQNEAQ (reference sequence). With V trimmed by 7 bases and J by 4 bases, 24 bases remained unmatched. With 60 Vbeta and 13 Jbeta primers, the PCR was carried out. Libraries were prepared by immunoSEQ multiplex PCR; TCRdb keeps only in-frame clonotypes and omits some of them. The sample lists 130,000 or so clones, 78% occurring once. Material: PBMCs. The gene calls are TRBV7-9 and TRBJ2-5; 7 bases are a match to TRBD1. This receptor was obtained from a woman aged 40 to 49 in good health and CMV-seronegative. The CDR3 DNA sequence: TGTGCCAGCACCCTTAGAGTCGGACAGGCCTCTTCAGGGTCAGAGACCCAGTACTTC. It codes for CASTLRVGQASSGSETQYF. The variable domain in full, completed from reference TRBV7-9 and TRBJ2-5, reads DTGVSQNPRHKITKRGQNVTFRCDPISEHNRLYWYRQTLGQGPEFLTYFQNEAQLEKSRLLSDRFSAERPKGSFSTLEIQRTEQGDSAMYLCASTLRVGQASSGSETQYFGPGTRLLVL.